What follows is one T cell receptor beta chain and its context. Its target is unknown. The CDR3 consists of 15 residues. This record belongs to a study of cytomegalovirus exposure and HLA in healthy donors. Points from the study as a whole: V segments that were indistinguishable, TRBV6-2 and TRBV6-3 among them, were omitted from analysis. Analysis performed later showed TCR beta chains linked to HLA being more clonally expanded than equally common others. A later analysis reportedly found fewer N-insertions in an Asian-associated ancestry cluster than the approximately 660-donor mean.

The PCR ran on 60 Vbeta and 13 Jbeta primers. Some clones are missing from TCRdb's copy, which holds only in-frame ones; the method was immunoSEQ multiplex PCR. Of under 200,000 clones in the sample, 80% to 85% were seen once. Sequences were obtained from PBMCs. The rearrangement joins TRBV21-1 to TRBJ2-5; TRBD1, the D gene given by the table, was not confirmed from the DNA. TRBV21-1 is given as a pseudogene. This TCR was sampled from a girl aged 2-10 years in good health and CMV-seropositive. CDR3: CASSKKRGPKETQYF. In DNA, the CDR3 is TGTGCCAGCAGCAAGAAGAGGGGGCCGAAAGAGACCCAGTACTTC.